Below, 26 T cell receptor delta chains from the same sample are listed, as sequenced in a study of Vδ1+ human thymocytes. Findings and limits, study-wide: Thymic TRG and TRD repertoires appeared highly polyclonal.

The antigens for these receptors are not known. Extracted RNA was reverse transcribed into cDNA. CDR3 amplicons came from multiplex PCR with pooled V-gene forward and constant-region reverse primers. TCRdb reanalysed the multiplex PCR reads via CATT. The repertoire consists of some 27,000 delta-chain clones, with around 7.4% occurring once and the leading ten covering 0.85% to 1%. Sequencing was performed on Vdelta1+ gamma-delta thymocytes from the thymus. Subset: FACS-sorted CD3+ TCRalphabeta- TCRVdelta1+ TCRVdelta2- thymocytes. Receptors originate from a girl under two years old who had congenital heart surgery.

The genes are TRDV1 and TRDJ1, with 12 bases that match TRDD3. Trimming removed 2 bases from V and 2 bases from J; junction bases left unmatched: 15. Germline V gives CDR1 TSWWSYY, CDR2 QGS. The CDR3 sequence is 20 residues long. The CDR3 sequence is CALGETPVLGDTPTTDKLIF. The CDR3 DNA reads TGTGCTCTTGGGGAAACTCCAGTACTGGGGGATACACCTACTACCGATAAACTCATCTTT.

J is TRDJ1 and V is TRDV1; 9 nucleotides line up with TRDD2. The trim removed 2 bases at V and 9 bases at J, leaving 16 bases unmatched. CDR1 and CDR2 from the germline V gene are TSWWSYY and QGS. CDR3 length: 17 amino acids. The DNA of the CDR3 is TGTGCTCTTGGGGAAGCCTTCCTACTAATGGGGGAAAGCGAACTCATCTTT. It is translated as CALGEAFLLMGESELIF.

The sample holds a few counts of this clone. The chain is built from TRDV1 and TRDJ1, with TRDD2 matching over 9 bases. V was pared by 1 base and J by 0 bases, with 27 bases of the junction left unmatched. The CDR3 sequence is 24 residues long. Germline CDR1 and CDR2: TSWWSYY and QGS. Here the CDR3 reads CALGEPGEPSYKIPGRGYTDKLIF. The CDR3 DNA reads as TGTGCTCTTGGGGAACCCGGGGAACCTTCCTACAAGATACCGGGGAGGGGGTACACCGATAAACTCATCTTT.

There are a few counts of this clone. This rearrangement joins TRDV1 to TRDJ1; the match to TRDD3 covers 13 bases. Germline CDR1 is TSWWSYY and CDR2 is QGS. The CDR3 sequence is 24 residues long. V dropped 1 base and J dropped 1; count of bases not matched to a gene: 24. CDR3 amino acids: CALGEPIFLTLLTGGYDLTDKLIF. Here the CDR3 DNA reads TGTGCTCTTGGGGAACCCATCTTCCTAACTTTGCTTACTGGGGGATACGATCTCACCGATAAACTCATCTTT.

The chain couples TRDV1 to TRDJ1; 13 nucleotides match TRDD3. CDR3 length equals 23 residues. V lost 4 bases and J lost 2; bases outside the gene matches: 25. Germline V gene sequence: CDR1 TSWWSYY, CDR2 QGS. The CDR3: CALGARPKNLLGDTLFKTDKLIF. The CDR3 bases are TGTGCTCTTGGGGCACGCCCTAAAAACCTACTGGGGGATACGCTGTTTAAAACCGATAAACTCATCTTT.

The chain uses TRDV1 and TRDJ1, with TRDD3 identical over 13 bases. CDR1 and CDR2 from the germline V gene are TSWWSYY and QGS. CDR3 length: 24 amino acids. Unmatched junction bases numbered 22, after V lost 0 bases and J lost 0 bases. CDR3 bases: TGTGCTCTTGGGGAACTATGGGCCCTTAGTAAACTACTGGGGGATACGGCGTACACCGATAAACTCATCTTT. This translates into CALGELWALSKLLGDTAYTDKLIF.

This rearrangement joins TRDV1 to TRDJ1, with TRDD3 matching 7 bases. V gave up 3 bases and J gave up 7 bases; unmatched junction bases: 17. The CDR3 loop spans 17 amino acids. CDR1 and CDR2 from the germline V gene are TSWWSYY and QGS. DNA for the CDR3: TGTGCTCTTGGGGACTTCTACGTGTTGGGGGAGGCCCGTAAACTCATCTTT. It is translated as CALGDFYVLGEARKLIF.

The J gene is given as TRDJ1, and the V gene is not called; the table assigns TRDD3, which was not confirmed against the DNA. There are 26 residues in the CDR3. The CDR3 DNA sequence: TGTGCTCTTGGGGAAACTACCCTCTCCACCTCCGACATTTTACTGGGGGGAGTGGGAAACACCGATGAACTCATCTTT. It yields the protein CALGETTLSTSDILLGGVGNTDELIF.

The rearrangement uses TRDV1 and TRDJ1; TRDD3 matches 12 bases. Germline V lookup: CDR1 TSWWSYY, CDR2 QGS. This CDR3 is built from 24 residues. V shed 2 bases and J 0 bases; nucleotides not matched to a gene: 25. CDR3: CALGEGAFLRGNTGGYRYTDKLIF. The CDR3 nucleotides are TGTGCTCTTGGGGAAGGGGCCTTCCTAAGGGGGAATACTGGGGGATACCGTTACACCGATAAACTCATCTTT.

The sample holds a few counts of this clone. One end of the junction is discordant with germline, which a read error may explain. The chain links TRDV2 to TRDJ1; 10 nucleotides line up with TRDD3. CDR3 length: 15 residues. CDR1 is GEAIGNYY and CDR2 is EKD in the germline V gene. The CDR3 DNA reads TGTGCCTGTGACGCGGGGGATACGTGGACCGATAAACCCATCTTT. It is translated as CACDAGDTWTDKPIF.

This clone was observed a few times. J is TRDJ1 and V is TRDV1; the D is unclear. V was clipped by 2 bases and J by 2 bases, with 30 bases between them. Per the germline V gene, CDR1 is TSWWSYY and CDR2 is QGS. This CDR3 is built from 21 residues. The CDR3 sequence is CALGESYERVCLGPRTDKLIF. CDR3 sequence (DNA): TGTGCTCTTGGGGAAAGTTATGAACGAGTCTGTTTGGGTCCGCGGACCGATAAACTCATCTTT.

This clone occurred a few times. The chain joins TRDV1 to TRDJ1; 7 bases are shared with TRDD3. Germline trimming cut 1 base from V and 0 bases from J; bases unmatched to any gene: 20. Germline V gene lookup returns CDR1 TSWWSYY and CDR2 QGS. The CDR3 contains 21 residues. The CDR3 protein is CALGERLPYSFLGAYTDKLIF. Here the CDR3 DNA reads TGTGCTCTTGGGGAACGGCTGCCCTACAGTTTTCTGGGGGCGTACACCGATAAACTCATCTTT.

There are a few counts of this clone. The chain combines TRDV1 with TRDJ1; 10 positions match TRDD3. J was trimmed by 0 bases and V by 1 base; bases with no gene match: 8. The germline gives CDR1 TSWWSYY, CDR2 QGS. There are 18 residues in the CDR3. CDR3 coding DNA: TGTGCTCTTGGGGAACGTATCCTGGGGGATAAGTACACCGATAAACTCATCTTT. It is translated as CALGERILGDKYTDKLIF.

A few counts support this clone. The chain combines TRDV1 with TRDJ1, with TRDD3 identical over 8 bases. The CDR3 is made up of 21 amino acids. Germline V gene data show CDR1 as TSWWSYY and CDR2 as QGS. V gave up 5 bases and J gave up 1 base; unmatched junction bases: 24. The CDR3 reads CALGYTTFATGGGPSTDKLIF. CDR3 DNA: TGTGCTCTTGGGTATACTACGTTTGCTACTGGGGGGGGTCCTTCCACCGATAAACTCATCTTT.

This clone has a handful of counts. The chain has TRDV1 and TRDJ1; D is possibly TRDD2 or TRDD3 (9 bases each). The CDR3 consists of 22 residues. V lost 2 bases to trimming and J lost 3 bases, with 34 bases between them. The V gene's germline CDR1 is TSWWSYY and CDR2 QGS. In nucleotides, the CDR3 is TGTGCTCTTGGGGAAACCCCTTCCTACAGCTGGGGGATTCCCCCCCGGGCCGATAAACTCATCTTT. It encodes CALGETPSYSWGIPPRADKLIF.

This clone came up a few times. V gene TRDV1 combines with J gene TRDJ1, with D perhaps given as TRDD2 or TRDD3 (8 bases each). Trimming stripped 5 bases from V and 7 bases from J, with 29 bases between. The CDR3 runs 18 residues. Germline V gives CDR1 TSWWSYY, CDR2 QGS. The CDR3 nucleotides are TGTGCTCTTGGGCCCCCTTTTTCTTCCTACCGCTGGGGGACTAAACTCATCTTT. It is translated as CALGPPFSSYRWGTKLIF.

This clone was observed a handful of times. The chain is built from TRDV3 and TRDJ1; TRDD3 matches 10 bases. V shed 5 bases, J shed 3 bases, and the junction held 27 bases outside the gene matches. CDR3 length: 20 amino acids. Germline V CDR1 and CDR2: TVYSNPD, GDNSRS (reference sequence). The CDR3 nucleotides are TGTGCCCTTTTAGGCCTCCGTGAGGGGTTACTGGGGGATCAGTCCGATAAACTCATCTTT. Protein sequence: CALLGLREGLLGDQSDKLIF.

A few counts support this clone. The rearrangement joins TRDV1 to TRDJ2; D might be TRDD3 (5 bases). V was clipped by 4 bases and J by 4 bases, with 37 bases between them. Germline V lookup: CDR1 TSWWSYY, CDR2 QGS. This CDR3 region has 23 residues. CDR3 coding DNA: TGTGCTCTTGGGGGGGCTATCCCGAATGGGGCCTCGATGCCGGTCCCCGCGACAGCACAACTCTTCTTT. This gives the protein CALGGAIPNGASMPVPATAQLFF.

The chain links TRDV1 to TRDJ1; 7 bases agree with TRDD3. TCRdb gives no J gene; it was assigned here by matching the DNA to germline. There are 18 residues in the CDR3. V was clipped by 2 bases and J by 2 bases; unmatched bases: 14. Germline lookup yields CDR1 TSWWSYY and CDR2 QGS. Here the CDR3 reads CALGECTYRPGGTDKLIF. The DNA for the CDR3 is TGTGCTCTTGGGGAATGTACCTACCGTCCTGGGGGTACCGATAAACTCATCTTT.

This clone appeared a few times. The chain has TRAV29/DV5 and TRDJ3, with 12 bases fitting TRDD3. The CDR3 covers 24 residues. The germline gives CDR1 NSMFDY, CDR2 ISSIKDK. The V and J ends lost 4 bases and 0 bases, in that order; junction bases with no gene match: 23. The CDR3 nucleotides are TGTGCAGCACACGAAACCCACTCCTGTACTGGGGGATACCCGAGCTCCTGGGACACCCGACAGATGTTTTTC. It encodes CAAHETHSCTGGYPSSWDTRQMFF. Using reference TRAV29/DV5 and TRDJ3 for the parts outside the CDR3, the full variable domain is DQQVKQNSPSLSVQEGRISILNCDYTNSMFDYFLWYKKYPAEGPTFLISISSIKDKNEDGRFTVFLNKSAKHLSLHIVPSQPGDSAVYFCAAHETHSCTGGYPSSWDTRQMFFGTGIKLFVEP.

This rearrangement joins TRDV1 to TRDJ1; 7 bases fit TRDD3. The J gene, absent from TCRdb, was called here by matching the DNA to germline. The germline V gene encodes CDR1 TSWWSYY and CDR2 QGS. The CDR3 loop spans 17 amino acids. V lost 2 bases and J lost 0; bases outside the gene matches: 9. The CDR3 protein is CALGEKVGELYTDKLIF. The CDR3 coding sequence is TGTGCTCTTGGGGAAAAGGTGGGGGAGCTGTACACCGATAAACTCATCTTT.

This chain links TRDV1 with TRDJ1, with 9 positions matching TRDD3. Germline matching of the DNA provided the J gene here, since TCRdb leaves it blank. Losses at the gene ends were 1 base for V and 0 bases for J; bases not matched to a gene: 21. The CDR3 runs 22 residues. Germline V gene lookup returns CDR1 TSWWSYY and CDR2 QGS. The CDR3 DNA reads as TGTGCTCTTGGGGAACCCCATCAGCCTTCCCCGGAGGGGGATACTGACACCGATAAACTCATCTTT. Protein sequence: CALGEPHQPSPEGDTDTDKLIF.

This rearrangement joins TRDV1 to TRDJ1; maybe TRDD2 (6 bases). TCRdb carries no J gene annotation; the J gene was assigned here by matching the DNA with germline. Deletions cut 5 bases from V and 0 bases from J, with 22 bases between. The germline V gene has CDR1 TSWWSYY and CDR2 QGS. CDR3 size: 18 residues. The CDR3 loop reads CALGKHGLPGVHTDKLIF. Written as DNA, the CDR3 is TGTGCTCTTGGGAAACACGGCCTTCCGGGGGTTCACACCGATAAACTCATCTTT.

This clone was counted between two and nine times. The gene calls are TRDV1 and TRDJ1; D is possibly TRDD1 (5 bases). The CDR3 has 18 amino acids. V shed 2 bases and J shed 0 bases, with 19 bases lying between them. Germline values: CDR1 TSWWSYY, CDR2 QGS. CDR3 nucleotides: TGTGCTCTTGGGGAAGGTTCCCACCGGAATAGCTACACCGATAAACTCATCTTT. Amino acid sequence: CALGEGSHRNSYTDKLIF.

This clone was counted a few times. The chain employs TRDV1 and TRDJ1; 10 bases match TRDD3. The CDR3 covers 17 residues. CDR1 is TSWWSYY and CDR2 is QGS in the germline V gene. V lost 1 base and J lost 2; bases outside the gene matches: 7. CDR3 in DNA: TGTGCTCTTGGGGAACGGCCGGGGGGATACGCGACCGATAAACTCATCTTT. The encoded protein is CALGERPGGYATDKLIF.

This clone was observed a few times. V and J are TRDV1 and TRDJ1; D might be TRDD2 (6 bases). Looked up from germline, CDR1 is TSWWSYY and CDR2 is QGS. CDR3 length: 19 residues. Trimming left V 0 bases short and J 8 bases short, with 28 bases between. The CDR3 is CALGELPGPSPQILWKLIF. CDR3 bases: TGTGCTCTTGGGGAACTTCCTGGCCCTTCCCCCCAGATACTGTGGAAACTCATCTTT.